The text below deals with one TCR beta chain. These data originate in a study of blood T cell repertoires in COVID-19. The CDR3 length is 17 residues. V was clipped by 3 bases and J by 4 bases; unmatched bases: 11. The V gene's germline CDR1 is LGHNA and CDR2 YNFKEQ. Profiling relied on immunoSEQ multiplex PCR, and the TCRdb table lists in-frame clones only, not all of them. The repertoire holds approximately 530,000 clones, with roughly 91% as singletons. This clonotype was obtained from a woman aged 50 to 65 with COVID-19, enrolled during active disease. V and J are TRBV4-2 and TRBJ2-3; 9 bases align to TRBD2. Input material: peripheral blood. CDR3 sequence (DNA): TGTGCCAGCAGCCAGACAGCGGGGGGCCAGGTGGCAGATACGCAGTATTTT. It encodes CASSQTAGGQVADTQYF.